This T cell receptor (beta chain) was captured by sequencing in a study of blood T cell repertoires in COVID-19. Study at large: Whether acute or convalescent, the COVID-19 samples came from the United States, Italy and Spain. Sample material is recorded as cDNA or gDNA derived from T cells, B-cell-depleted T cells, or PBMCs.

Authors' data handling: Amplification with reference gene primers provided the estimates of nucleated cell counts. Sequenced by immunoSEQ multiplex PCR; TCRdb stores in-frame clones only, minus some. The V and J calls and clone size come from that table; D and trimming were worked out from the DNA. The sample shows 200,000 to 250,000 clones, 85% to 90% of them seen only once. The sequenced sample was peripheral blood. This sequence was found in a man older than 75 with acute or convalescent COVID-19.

The CDR3 DNA is TGTGCCAGCTCACTGCCGGAGGGGAGAGCTTTCTTT. Protein sequence: CASSLPEGRAFF. V and J are TRBV18 and TRBJ1-1; perhaps TRBD1 as D (5 bases). With 4 bases removed from V and 10 bases from J, the gap between germline ends came to 13 bases. The CDR3 is 12 amino acids. CDR1 KGHSH and CDR2 LQKENI come from the germline V gene.